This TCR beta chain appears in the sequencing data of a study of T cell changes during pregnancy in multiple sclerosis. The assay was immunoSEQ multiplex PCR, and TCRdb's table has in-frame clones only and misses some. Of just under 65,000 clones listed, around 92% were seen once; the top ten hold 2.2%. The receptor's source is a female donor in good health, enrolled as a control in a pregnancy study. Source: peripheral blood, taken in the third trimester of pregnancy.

CDR3: CASRGIDGSRNEQYF. The CDR3 bases are TGTGCCAGCAGGGGTATTGACGGTTCCAGGAACGAGCAGTACTTC. The chain is built from TRBV27 and TRBJ2-7; D is undetermined. Trimming stripped 6 bases from V and 5 bases from J, with 20 bases between. Germline values: CDR1 MNHEY, CDR2 SMNVEV (reference sequence). This CDR3 is built from 15 residues.